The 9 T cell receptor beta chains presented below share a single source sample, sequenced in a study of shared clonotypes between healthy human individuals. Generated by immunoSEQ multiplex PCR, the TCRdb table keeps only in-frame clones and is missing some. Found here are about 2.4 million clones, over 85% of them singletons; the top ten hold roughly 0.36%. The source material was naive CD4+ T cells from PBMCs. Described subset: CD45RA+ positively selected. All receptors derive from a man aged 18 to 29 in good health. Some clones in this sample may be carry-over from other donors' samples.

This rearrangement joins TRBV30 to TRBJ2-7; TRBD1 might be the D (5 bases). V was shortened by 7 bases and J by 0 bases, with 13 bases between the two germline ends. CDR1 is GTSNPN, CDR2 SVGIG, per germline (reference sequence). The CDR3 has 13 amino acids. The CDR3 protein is CALQVPSSYEQYF. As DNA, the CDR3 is TGTGCCTTACAGGTACCAAGCTCCTACGAGCAGTACTTC.

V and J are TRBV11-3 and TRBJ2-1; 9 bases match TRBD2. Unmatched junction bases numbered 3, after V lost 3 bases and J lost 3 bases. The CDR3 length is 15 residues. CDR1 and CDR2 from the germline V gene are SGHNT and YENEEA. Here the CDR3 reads CASSFLAGSYNEQFF. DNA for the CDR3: TGTGCCAGCAGCTTCCTAGCGGGAAGCTACAATGAGCAGTTCTTC.

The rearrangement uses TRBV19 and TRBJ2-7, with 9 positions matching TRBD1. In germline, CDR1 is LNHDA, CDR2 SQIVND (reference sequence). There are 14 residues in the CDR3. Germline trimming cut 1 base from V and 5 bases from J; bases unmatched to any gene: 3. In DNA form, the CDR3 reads TGTGCCAGTAGTATAGGGGGACAGGGCCACGAGCAGTACTTC. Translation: CASSIGGQGHEQYF.

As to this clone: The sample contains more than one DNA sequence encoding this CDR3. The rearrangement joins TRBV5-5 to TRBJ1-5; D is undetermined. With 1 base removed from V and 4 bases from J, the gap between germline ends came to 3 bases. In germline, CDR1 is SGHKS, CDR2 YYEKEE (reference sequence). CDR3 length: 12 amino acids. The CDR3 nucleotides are TGTGCCAGCAGCTTGCTGAATCAGCCCCAGCATTTT. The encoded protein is CASSLLNQPQHF. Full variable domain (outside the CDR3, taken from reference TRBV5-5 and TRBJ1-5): DAGVTQSPTHLIKTRGQQVTLRCSPISGHKSVSWYQQVLGQGPQFIFQYYEKEERGRGNFPDRFSARQFPNYSSELNVNALLLGDSALYLCASSLLNQPQHFGDGTRLSIL.

The DNA for the CDR3 is TGTGCCAGCAGGTTGTCCGGGAAAACAACCCCTGGGGCCAACGTCCTGACTTTC. Its protein product is CASRLSGKTTPGANVLTF. The V gene is TRBV28, the J gene TRBJ2-6, with D tentatively TRBD2 (5 bases). The germline V and J ends were trimmed by 6 bases and 2 bases, with 20 bases remaining between them. The V gene's germline CDR1 is MDHEN and CDR2 SYDVKM. The CDR3 is 18 residues long.

CDR3 residues: CASSAGPGEPQHF. The CDR3 DNA follows: TGTGCCAGCAGCGCGGGACCCGGTGAGCCCCAGCATTTT. The chain combines TRBV9 with TRBJ1-5; a weak D match, TRBD1 (5 bases). Germline V CDR1 and CDR2: SGDLS, YYNGEE. Trimming removed 3 bases from V and 8 bases from J, with 12 bases in between. The CDR3 covers 13 residues.

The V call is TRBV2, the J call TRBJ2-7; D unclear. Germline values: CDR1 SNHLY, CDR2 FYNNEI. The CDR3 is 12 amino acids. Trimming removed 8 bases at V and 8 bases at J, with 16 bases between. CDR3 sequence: CASGGNTDQQYF. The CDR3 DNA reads TGTGCCAGCGGCGGCAACACGGACCAGCAGTACTTC.

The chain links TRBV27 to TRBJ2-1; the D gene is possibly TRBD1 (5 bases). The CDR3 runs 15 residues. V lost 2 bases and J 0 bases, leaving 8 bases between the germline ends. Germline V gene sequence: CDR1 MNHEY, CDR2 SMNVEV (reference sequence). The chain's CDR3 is CASSLLGVSYNEQFF. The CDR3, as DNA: TGTGCCAGCAGTTTACTAGGGGTCTCCTACAATGAGCAGTTCTTC.

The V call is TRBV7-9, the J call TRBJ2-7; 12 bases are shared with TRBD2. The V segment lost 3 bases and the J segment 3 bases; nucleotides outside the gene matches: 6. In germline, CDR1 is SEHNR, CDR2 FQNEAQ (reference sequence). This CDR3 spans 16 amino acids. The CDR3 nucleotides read TGTGCCAGCAGCTTCGGGACTAGCGGGTTCTTCTACGAGCAGTACTTC. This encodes CASSFGTSGFFYEQYF.